This TCR beta chain appears in the sequencing data of a study of cytomegalovirus exposure and HLA in healthy donors. Regarding the study as a whole: TCR beta sequences reportedly predicted most subjects' HLA-A and HLA-B alleles accurately.

This clone has more than one count but fewer than ten. The antigen is undetermined. Germline V gives CDR1 MNHNS, CDR2 SASEGT. The CDR3 covers 12 residues. The V gene lost 8 bases and the J gene lost 4 bases, with 11 bases spanning the gap. With 60 Vbeta and 13 Jbeta primers, the PCR was carried out. TCRdb's copy holds only in-frame clones and misses some; the assay was immunoSEQ multiplex PCR. The sample holds some 150,000 clones, roughly 78% seen once. This chain connects TRBV6-1 to TRBJ2-5; the D is unclear. Sequencing was performed on PBMCs. The source is a man aged 40-55 years in good health and CMV-seropositive. The CDR3 region is CASPSAGETQYF. CDR3 nucleotides: TGTGCCAGCCCCTCGGCAGGAGAGACCCAGTACTTC.